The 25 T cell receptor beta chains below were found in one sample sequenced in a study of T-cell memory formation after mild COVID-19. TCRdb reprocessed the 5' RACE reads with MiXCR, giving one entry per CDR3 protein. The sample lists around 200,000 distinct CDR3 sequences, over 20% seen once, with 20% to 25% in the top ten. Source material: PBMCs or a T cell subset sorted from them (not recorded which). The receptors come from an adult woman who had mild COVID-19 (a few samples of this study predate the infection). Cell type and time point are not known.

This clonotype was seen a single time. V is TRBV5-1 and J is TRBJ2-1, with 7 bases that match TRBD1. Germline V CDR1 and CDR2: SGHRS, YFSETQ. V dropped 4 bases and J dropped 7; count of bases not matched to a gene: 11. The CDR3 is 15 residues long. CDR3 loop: CASSTTGTALNEQFF. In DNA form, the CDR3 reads TGCGCCAGCAGCACGACCGGGACAGCACTGAATGAGCAGTTCTTC.

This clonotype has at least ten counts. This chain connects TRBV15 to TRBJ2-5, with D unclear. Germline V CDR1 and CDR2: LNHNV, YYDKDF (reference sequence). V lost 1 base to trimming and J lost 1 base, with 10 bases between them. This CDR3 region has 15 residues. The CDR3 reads CATSRVLVGQETQYF. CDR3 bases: TGTGCCACCAGCAGAGTACTCGTGGGCCAAGAGACCCAGTACTTC.

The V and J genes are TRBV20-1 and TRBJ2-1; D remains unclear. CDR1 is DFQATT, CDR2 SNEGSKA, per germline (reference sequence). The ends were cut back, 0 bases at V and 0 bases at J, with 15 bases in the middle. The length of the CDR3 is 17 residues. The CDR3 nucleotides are TGCAGTGCTAGAGATGGCTTCGAACCTAGCTCCTACAATGAGCAGTTCTTC. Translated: CSARDGFEPSSYNEQFF.

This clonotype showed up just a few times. For the CDR3, the DNA is TGTGCCTGGAGTGTAAGTGTGTACGAGCAGTACTTC. It yields the protein CAWSVSVYEQYF. The J gene is TRBJ2-7, the V gene TRBV30; D is unclear. In germline, CDR1 is GTSNPN, CDR2 SVGIG (reference sequence). The CDR3 totals 12 residues. V lost 0 bases and J 4 bases, leaving 7 bases between the germline ends.

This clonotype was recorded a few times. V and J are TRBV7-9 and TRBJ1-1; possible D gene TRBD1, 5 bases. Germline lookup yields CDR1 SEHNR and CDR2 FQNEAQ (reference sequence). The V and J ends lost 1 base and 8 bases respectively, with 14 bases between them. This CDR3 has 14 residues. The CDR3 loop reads CASSLVMGQREAFF. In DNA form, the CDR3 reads TGTGCCAGCAGCTTAGTCATGGGGCAGAGAGAAGCTTTCTTT.

CDR3 residues: CASSPTYPTSGEQYF. The CDR3 region has the DNA TGCGCCAGCAGCCCGACCTACCCGACTAGCGGCGAGCAGTACTTC. This chain links TRBV4-3 with TRBJ2-7, with TRBD2 matching 9 bases. The germline gives CDR1 LGHNA, CDR2 YSLEER. The J segment lost 6 bases and the V segment lost 4 bases, leaving 10 bases of the junction unmatched. The CDR3 runs 15 residues.

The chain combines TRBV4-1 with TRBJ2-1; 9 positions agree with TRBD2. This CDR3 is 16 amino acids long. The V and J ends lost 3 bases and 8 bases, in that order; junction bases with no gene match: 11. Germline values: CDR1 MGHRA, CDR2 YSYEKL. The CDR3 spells CASSHPGVAGAHEQFF. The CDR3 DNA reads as TGCGCCAGCAGCCACCCCGGGGTAGCGGGAGCGCATGAGCAGTTCTTC.

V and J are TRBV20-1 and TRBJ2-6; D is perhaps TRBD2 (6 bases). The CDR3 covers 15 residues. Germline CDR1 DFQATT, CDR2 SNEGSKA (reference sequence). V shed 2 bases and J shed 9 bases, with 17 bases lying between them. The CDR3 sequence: CSARHPEEGLNVLTF. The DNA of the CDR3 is TGCAGTGCTAGACACCCAGAGGAGGGACTCAACGTCCTGACTTTC.

The CDR3: CASSAGGGAADTQYF. The CDR3 nucleotides read TGTGCCAGCAGCGCCGGAGGAGGGGCAGCAGATACGCAGTATTTT. This chain links TRBV9 with TRBJ2-3; perhaps TRBD2 as D (6 bases). The V end lost 3 bases, the J end lost 4 bases, and 15 bases lay between the germline ends. The CDR3 runs 15 residues. CDR1 and CDR2 (germline): SGDLS, YYNGEE.

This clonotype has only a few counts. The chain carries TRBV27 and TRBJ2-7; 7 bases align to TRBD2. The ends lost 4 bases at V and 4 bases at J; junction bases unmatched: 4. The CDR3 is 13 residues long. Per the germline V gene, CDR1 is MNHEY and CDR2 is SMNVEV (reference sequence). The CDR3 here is CASSWGLKYEQYF. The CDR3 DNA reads TGTGCCAGCAGTTGGGGACTAAAGTACGAGCAGTACTTC.

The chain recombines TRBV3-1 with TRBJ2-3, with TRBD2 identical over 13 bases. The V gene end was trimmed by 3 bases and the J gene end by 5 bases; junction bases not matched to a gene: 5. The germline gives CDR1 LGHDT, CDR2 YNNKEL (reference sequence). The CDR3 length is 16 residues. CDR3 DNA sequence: TGTGCCAGCAGCCACAGACTAGCGGGAGGCGGAGATACGCAGTATTTT. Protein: CASSHRLAGGGDTQYF.

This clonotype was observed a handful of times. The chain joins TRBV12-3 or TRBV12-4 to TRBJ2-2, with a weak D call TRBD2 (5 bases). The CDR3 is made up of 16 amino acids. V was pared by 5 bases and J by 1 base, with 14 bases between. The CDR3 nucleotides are TGTGCCAGCAGTGAACTGACTATACTGAACACCGGGGAGCTGTTTTTT. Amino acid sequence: CASSELTILNTGELFF.

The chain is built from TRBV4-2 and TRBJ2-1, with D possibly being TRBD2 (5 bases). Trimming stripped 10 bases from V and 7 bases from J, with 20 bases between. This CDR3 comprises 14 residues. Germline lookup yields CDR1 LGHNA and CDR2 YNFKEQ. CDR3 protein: CATSEPGKRNEQFF. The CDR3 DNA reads TGTGCCACCTCCGAGCCGGGAAAGAGGAATGAGCAGTTCTTC.

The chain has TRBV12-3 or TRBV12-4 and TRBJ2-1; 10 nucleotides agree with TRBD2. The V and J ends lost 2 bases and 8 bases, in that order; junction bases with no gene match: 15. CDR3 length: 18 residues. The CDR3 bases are TGTGCCAGCAGTTTAAACCCACGAGCGGGAGGGTTTAACGATGAGCAGTTCTTC. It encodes CASSLNPRAGGFNDEQFF.

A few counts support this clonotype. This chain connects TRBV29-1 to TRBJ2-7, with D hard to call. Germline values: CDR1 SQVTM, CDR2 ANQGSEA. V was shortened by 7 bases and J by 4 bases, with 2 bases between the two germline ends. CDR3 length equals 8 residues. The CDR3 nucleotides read TGCAGCGGATACGAGCAGTACTTC. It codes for CSGYEQYF.

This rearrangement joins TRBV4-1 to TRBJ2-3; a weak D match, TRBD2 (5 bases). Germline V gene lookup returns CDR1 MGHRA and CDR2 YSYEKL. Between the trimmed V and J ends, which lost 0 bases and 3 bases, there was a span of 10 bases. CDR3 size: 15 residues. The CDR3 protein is CASSQDLGVTDTQYF. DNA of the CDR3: TGCGCCAGCAGCCAAGATCTGGGAGTAACAGATACGCAGTATTTT.

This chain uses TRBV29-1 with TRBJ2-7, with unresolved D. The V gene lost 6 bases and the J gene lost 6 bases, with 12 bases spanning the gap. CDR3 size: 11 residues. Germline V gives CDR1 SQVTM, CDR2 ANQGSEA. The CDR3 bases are TGCAGCGTCCGTACCGGAACCGAGCAGTACTTC. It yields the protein CSVRTGTEQYF.

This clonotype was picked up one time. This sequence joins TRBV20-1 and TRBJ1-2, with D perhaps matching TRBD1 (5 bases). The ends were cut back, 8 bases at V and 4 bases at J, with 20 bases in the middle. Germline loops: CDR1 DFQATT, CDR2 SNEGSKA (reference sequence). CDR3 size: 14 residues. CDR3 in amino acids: CSLTAGSVVYGYTF. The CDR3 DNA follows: TGCAGTTTAACGGCAGGGTCGGTGGTCTATGGCTACACCTTC.

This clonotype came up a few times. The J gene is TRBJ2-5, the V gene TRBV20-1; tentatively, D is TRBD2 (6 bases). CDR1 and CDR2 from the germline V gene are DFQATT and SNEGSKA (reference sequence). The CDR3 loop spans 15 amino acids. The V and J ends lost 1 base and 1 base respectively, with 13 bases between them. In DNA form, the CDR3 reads TGCAGTGCTAGAGGGCTTAGCGGCTTCCAAGAGACCCAGTACTTC. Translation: CSARGLSGFQETQYF.

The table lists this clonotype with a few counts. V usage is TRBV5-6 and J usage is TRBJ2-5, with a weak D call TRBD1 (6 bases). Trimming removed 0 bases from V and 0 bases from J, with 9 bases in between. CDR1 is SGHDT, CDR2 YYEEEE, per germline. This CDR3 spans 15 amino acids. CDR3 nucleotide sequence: TGTGCCAGCAGCTTGGTTGGACAGTACCAAGAGACCCAGTACTTC. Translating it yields CASSLVGQYQETQYF.

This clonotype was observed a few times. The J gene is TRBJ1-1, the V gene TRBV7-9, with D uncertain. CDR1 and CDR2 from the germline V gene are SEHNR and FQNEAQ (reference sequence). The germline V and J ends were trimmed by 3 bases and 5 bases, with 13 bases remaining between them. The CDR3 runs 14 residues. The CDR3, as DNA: TGTGCCAGCAGCTTCCAGGAAAGGAAAACTGAAGCTTTCTTT. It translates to CASSFQERKTEAFF.

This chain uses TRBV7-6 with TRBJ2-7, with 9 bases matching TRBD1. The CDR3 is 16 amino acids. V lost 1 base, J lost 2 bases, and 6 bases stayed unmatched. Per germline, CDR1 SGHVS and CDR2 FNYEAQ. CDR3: CASSLGPGTGTYEQYF. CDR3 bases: TGTGCCAGCAGCTTAGGGCCCGGGACAGGGACCTACGAGCAGTACTTC.

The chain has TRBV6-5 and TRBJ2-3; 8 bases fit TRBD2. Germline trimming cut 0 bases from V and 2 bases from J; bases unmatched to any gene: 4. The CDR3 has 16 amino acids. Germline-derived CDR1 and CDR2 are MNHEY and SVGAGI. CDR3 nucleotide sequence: TGTGCCAGCAGTTACTCGTGGACTAGCTCCACAGATACGCAGTATTTT. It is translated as CASSYSWTSSTDTQYF.

The CDR3 nucleotides are TGTGCCAGCAGTCAAGGACTAGCGGGGTCCACCTACGAGCAGTACTTC. It specifies CASSQGLAGSTYEQYF. The V and J genes are TRBV28 and TRBJ2-7; TRBD2 aligns across 12 bases. The CDR3 totals 16 residues. The V gene end was trimmed by 5 bases and the J gene end by 2 bases; junction bases not matched to a gene: 7. The germline CDR1 and CDR2 sequences are MDHEN and SYDVKM.

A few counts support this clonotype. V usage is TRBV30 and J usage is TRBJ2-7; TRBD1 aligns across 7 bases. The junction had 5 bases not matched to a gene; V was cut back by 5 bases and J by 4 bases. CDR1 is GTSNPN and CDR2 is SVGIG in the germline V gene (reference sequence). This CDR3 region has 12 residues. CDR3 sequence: CAWDGDSYEQYF. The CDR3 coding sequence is TGTGCCTGGGATGGGGACAGTTACGAGCAGTACTTC.